A selection of T cell receptor beta chains follows, all from one sample in a study of shared clonotypes between healthy human individuals. Assay used: immunoSEQ multiplex PCR; TCRdb lists only in-frame clones, some missing. The sample yields about 1 million clones, approximately 70% seen once. Sequenced: memory CD4+ T cells sorted from blood. These receptors originate from a man in his late teens or twenties in good health. CDR3s include the opening cysteine and the closing phenylalanine or tryptophan. Fields, in order: J gene, V gene, CDR3 protein.

>TRBJ2-7|TRBV15
CATSSTLDRRTYEQYF
>TRBJ2-7|TRBV18
CASSQIAGDEQYF
>TRBJ2-7|TRBV5-8
CASSSLRGFSYEQYF
>TRBJ2-7|TRBV28
CASSLGFAYEQYF
>TRBJ1-5|TRBV7-9
CASSRTGDGQPQHF
>TRBJ2-1|TRBV30
CAWSVHSATEQFF
>TRBJ2-3|TRBV6-5
CASSLGQGYADTQYF
>TRBJ2-7|TRBV19
CASSIELSYEQYF
>TRBJ2-2|TRBV30
CAWSVSANTGELFF
>TRBJ2-2|TRBV7-6
CASSLGRTGELFF
>TRBJ2-2|TRBV30
CAWGINTGELFF
>TRBJ2-2|TRBV19
CASSISLAVTGELFF
>TRBJ1-1|TRBV2
CASNFRGPMNTEAFF
>TRBJ2-7|TRBV5-1
CASSGGQGWNYEQYF
>TRBJ2-3|TRBV27
CASSQDGIPADTQYF
>TRBJ1-3|TRBV29-1
CSVPGGNTIYF
>TRBJ2-7|TRBV27
CASRKSGGTSYEQYF
>TRBJ2-1|TRBV29-1
CSVKLWVGYEQFF
>TRBJ1-2|TRBV4-3
CASSQPGVNGYTF
>TRBJ2-3|TRBV2
CASSEEGWSTDTQYF
>TRBJ2-5|TRBV7-2
CASSFAGAEETQYF
>TRBJ1-1|TRBV6-5
CASSKGGRTEAFF
>TRBJ1-1|TRBV7-2
CASSLSGRVDTEAFF
>TRBJ1-2|TRBV13
CASNLRGFNYGYTF
>TRBJ2-7|TRBV5-1
CASSLQDQTYEQYF
>TRBJ1-1|TRBV5-4
CASSAQGMNTEAFF
>TRBJ2-4|TRBV6-1
CASSEPRTGRDIQYF
>TRBJ2-1|TRBV7-8
CASSWGLTYNEQFF
>TRBJ1-2|TRBV28
CASVKGGDYGYTF
>TRBJ2-1|TRBV4-2
CASSLLTSGGLSYNEQFF
>TRBJ1-2|TRBV9
CASSVDGQKYGYTF
>TRBJ2-7|TRBV7-2
CASSLGGGSFYEQYF
>TRBJ1-2|TRBV19
CATRDRLRQFYGYTF
>TRBJ2-3|TRBV27
CASSLSGTVQNTQYF
>TRBJ2-3|TRBV5-6
CASSLRPEGTDTQYF
>TRBJ2-2|TRBV18
CASSPRLAENTGELFF
>TRBJ2-5|TRBV30
CAWNGGLETQYF